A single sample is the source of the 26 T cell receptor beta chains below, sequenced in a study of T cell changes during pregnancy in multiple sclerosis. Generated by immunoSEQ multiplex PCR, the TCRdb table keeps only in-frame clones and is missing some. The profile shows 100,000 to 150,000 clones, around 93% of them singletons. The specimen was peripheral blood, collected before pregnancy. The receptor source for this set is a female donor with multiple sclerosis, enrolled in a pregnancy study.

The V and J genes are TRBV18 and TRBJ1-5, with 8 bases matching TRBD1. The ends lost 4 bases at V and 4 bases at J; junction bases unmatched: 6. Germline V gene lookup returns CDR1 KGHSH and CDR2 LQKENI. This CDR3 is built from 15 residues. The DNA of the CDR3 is TGTGCCAGCTCACTAGAACAGGGGGGGAATCAGCCCCAGCATTTT. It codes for CASSLEQGGNQPQHF.

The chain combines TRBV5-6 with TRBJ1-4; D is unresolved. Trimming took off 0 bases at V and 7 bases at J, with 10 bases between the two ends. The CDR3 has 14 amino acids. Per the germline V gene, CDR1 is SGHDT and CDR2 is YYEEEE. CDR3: CASSLANRGEKLFF. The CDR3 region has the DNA TGTGCCAGCAGCTTGGCCAATCGCGGTGAAAAACTGTTTTTT.

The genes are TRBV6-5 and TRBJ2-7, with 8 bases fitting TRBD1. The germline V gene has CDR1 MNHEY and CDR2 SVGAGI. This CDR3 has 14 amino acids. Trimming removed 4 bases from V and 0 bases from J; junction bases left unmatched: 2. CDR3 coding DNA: TGTGCCAGCAGTTCCGGGACAGGCTCCTACGAGCAGTACTTC. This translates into CASSSGTGSYEQYF.

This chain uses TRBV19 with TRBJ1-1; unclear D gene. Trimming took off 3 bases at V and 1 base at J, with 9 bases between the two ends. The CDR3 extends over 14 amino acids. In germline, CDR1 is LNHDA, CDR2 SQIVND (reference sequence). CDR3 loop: CASSIGPRNTEAFF. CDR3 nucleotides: TGTGCCAGTAGTATTGGCCCTAGGAACACTGAAGCTTTCTTT.

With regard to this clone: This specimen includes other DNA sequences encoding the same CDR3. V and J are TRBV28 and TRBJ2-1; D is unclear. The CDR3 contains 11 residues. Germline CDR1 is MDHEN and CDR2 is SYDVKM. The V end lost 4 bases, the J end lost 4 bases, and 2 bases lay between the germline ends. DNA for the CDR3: TGTGCCAGCAGTTCTTACAATGAGCAGTTCTTC. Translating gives CASSSYNEQFF.

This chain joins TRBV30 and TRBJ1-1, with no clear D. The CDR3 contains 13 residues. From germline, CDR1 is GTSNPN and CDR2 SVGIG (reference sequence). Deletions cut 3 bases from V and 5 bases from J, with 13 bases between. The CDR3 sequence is CAWRGAAVTEAFF. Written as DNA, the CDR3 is TGTGCCTGGAGGGGCGCCGCAGTGACTGAAGCTTTCTTT.

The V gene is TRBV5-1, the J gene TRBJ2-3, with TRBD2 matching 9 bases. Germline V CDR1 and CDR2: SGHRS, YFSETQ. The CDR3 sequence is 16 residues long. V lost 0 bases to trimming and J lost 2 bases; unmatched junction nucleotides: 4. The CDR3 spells CASSLGASGNTDTQYF. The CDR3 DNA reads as TGCGCCAGCAGCTTGGGGGCTAGCGGGAACACAGATACGCAGTATTTT.

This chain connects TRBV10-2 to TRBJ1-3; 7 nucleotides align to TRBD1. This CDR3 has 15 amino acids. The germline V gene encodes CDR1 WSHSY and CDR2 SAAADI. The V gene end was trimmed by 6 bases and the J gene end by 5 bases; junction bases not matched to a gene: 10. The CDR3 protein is CASRTGQPSRNTIYF. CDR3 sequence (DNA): TGCGCCAGCAGGACAGGGCAACCGTCCCGAAACACCATATATTTT.

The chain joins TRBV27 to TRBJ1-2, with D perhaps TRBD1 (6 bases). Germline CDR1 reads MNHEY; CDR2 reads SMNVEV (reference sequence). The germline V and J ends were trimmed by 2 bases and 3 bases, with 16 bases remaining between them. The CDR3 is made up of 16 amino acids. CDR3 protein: CASSLGAGPGDYGYTF. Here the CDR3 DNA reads TGTGCCAGCAGTTTAGGTGCAGGGCCAGGGGACTATGGCTACACCTTC.

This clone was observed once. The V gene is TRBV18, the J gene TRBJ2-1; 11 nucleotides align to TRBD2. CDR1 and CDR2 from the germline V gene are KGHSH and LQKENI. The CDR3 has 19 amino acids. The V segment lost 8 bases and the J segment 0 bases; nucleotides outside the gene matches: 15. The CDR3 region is CASRPLAGGPISSYNEQFF. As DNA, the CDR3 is TGTGCCAGCAGACCCCTAGCGGGGGGCCCCATTAGCTCCTACAATGAGCAGTTCTTC.

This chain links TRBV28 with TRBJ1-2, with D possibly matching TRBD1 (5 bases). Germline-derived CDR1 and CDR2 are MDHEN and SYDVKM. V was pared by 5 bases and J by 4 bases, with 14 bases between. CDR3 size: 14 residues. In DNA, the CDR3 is TGTGCCAGCAGTCTACCGGGGGGAGTCTATGGCTACACCTTC. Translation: CASSLPGGVYGYTF.

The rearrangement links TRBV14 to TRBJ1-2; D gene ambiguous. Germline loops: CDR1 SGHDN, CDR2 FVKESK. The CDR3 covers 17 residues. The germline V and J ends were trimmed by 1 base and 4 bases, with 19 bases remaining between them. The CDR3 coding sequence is TGTGCCAGCAGCCAAGGGCGGGGAGGGCCAGGACTCTATGGCTACACCTTC. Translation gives CASSQGRGGPGLYGYTF.

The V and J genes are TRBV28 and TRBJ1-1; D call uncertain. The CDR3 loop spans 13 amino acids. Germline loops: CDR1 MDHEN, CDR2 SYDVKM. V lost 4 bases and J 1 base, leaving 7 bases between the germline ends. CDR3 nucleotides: TGTGCCAGCAGTTGGTCAGGGAACACTGAAGCTTTCTTT. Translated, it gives CASSWSGNTEAFF.

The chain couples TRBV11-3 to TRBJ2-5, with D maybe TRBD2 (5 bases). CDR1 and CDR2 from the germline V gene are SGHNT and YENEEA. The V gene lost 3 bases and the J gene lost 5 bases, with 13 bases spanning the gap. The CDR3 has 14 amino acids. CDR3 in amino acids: CASSLGTSRETQYF. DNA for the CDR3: TGTGCCAGCAGCTTGGGAACTAGTCGGGAGACCCAGTACTTC. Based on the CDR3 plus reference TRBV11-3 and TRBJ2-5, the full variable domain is EAGVVQSPRYKIIEKKQPVAFWCNPISGHNTLYWYLQNLGQGPELLIRYENEEAVDDSQLPKDRFSAERLKGVDSTLKIQPAELGDSAVYLCASSLGTSRETQYFGPGTRLLVL.

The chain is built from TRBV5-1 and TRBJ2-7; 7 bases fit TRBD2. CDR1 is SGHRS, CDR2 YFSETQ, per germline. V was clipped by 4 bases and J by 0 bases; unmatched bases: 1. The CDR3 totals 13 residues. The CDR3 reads CASSRDYSYEQYF. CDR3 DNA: TGCGCCAGCAGCCGGGACTACTCCTACGAGCAGTACTTC.

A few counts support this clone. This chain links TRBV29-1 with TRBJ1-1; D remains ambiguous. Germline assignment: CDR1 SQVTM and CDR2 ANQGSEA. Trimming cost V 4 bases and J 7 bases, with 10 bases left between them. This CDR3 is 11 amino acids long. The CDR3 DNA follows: TGCAGCGTTGGAGAACCCGGTGAAGCTTTCTTT. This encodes CSVGEPGEAFF.

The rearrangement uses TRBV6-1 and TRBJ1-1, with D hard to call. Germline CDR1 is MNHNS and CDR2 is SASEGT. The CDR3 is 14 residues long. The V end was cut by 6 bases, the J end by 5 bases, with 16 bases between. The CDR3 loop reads CASRTARRSTEAFF. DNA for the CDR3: TGTGCCAGCAGGACTGCTCGTCGGAGTACTGAAGCTTTCTTT.

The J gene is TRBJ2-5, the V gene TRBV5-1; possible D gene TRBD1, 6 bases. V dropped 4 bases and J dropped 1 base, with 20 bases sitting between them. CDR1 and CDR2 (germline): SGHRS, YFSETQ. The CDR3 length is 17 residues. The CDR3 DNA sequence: TGCGCCAGCAGCATCAACAGGGTCGGGATTAGCCAAGAGACCCAGTACTTC. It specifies CASSINRVGISQETQYF.

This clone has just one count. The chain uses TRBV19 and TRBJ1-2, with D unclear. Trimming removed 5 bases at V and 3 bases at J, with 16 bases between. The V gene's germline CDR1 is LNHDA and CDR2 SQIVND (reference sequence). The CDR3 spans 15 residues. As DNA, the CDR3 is TGTGCCAGTAGTCTTCAAGGCACCGAGGACTATGGCTACACCTTC. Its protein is CASSLQGTEDYGYTF.

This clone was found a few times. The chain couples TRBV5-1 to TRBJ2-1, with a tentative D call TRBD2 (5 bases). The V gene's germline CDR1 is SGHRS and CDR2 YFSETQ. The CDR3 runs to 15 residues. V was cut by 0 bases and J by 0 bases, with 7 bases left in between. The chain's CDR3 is CASSLEGSSYNEQFF. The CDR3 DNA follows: TGCGCCAGCAGCTTGGAAGGGAGCTCCTACAATGAGCAGTTCTTC. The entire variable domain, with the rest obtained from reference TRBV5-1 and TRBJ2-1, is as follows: KAGVTQTPRYLIKTRGQQVTLSCSPISGHRSVSWYQQTPGQGLQFLFEYFSETQRNKGNFPGRFSGRQFSNSRSEMNVSTLELGDSALYLCASSLEGSSYNEQFFGPGTRLTVL.

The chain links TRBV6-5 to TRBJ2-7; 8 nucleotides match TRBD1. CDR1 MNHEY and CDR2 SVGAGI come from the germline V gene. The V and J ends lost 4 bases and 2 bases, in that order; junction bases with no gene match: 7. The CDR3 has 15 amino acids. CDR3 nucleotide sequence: TGTGCCAGCAGTTGGGGACAGGTCCCAGCCTACGAGCAGTACTTC. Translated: CASSWGQVPAYEQYF.

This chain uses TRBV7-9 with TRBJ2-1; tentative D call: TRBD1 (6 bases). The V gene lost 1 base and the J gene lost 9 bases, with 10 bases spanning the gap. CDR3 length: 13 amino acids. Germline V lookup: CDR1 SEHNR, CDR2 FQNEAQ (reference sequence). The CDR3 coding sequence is TGTGCCAGCAGCTTAGACAGGGTTAGTGAGCAGTTCTTC. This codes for CASSLDRVSEQFF.

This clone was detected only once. The CDR3 sequence: CASSYSRQLNTEAFF. The DNA for the CDR3 is TGTGCCAGCAGTTACTCGAGACAGTTGAACACTGAAGCTTTCTTT. The V call is TRBV6-6, the J call TRBJ1-1; perhaps TRBD1 as D (5 bases). The CDR3 extends over 15 amino acids. Germline loops: CDR1 MNHNY, CDR2 SVGAGI (reference sequence). Trimming removed 0 bases at V and 0 bases at J, with 8 bases between.

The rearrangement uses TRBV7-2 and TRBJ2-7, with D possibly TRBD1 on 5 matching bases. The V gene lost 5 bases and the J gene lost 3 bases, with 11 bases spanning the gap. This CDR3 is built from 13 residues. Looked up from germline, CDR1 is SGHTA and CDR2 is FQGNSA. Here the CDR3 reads CASSPGHLYEQYF. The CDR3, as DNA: TGTGCCAGCAGCCCTGGACACCTCTACGAGCAGTACTTC.

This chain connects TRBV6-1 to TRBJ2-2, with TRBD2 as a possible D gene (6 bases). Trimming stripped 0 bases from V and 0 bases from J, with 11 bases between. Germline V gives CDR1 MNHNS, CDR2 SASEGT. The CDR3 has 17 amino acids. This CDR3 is CASSEALGLTNTGELFF. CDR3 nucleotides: TGTGCCAGCAGTGAAGCGCTTGGACTAACGAACACCGGGGAGCTGTTTTTT.

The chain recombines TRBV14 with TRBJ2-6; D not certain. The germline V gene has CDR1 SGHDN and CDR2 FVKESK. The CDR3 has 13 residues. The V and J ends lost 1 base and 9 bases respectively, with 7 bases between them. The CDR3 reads CASSQGQVNVLTF. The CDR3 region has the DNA TGTGCCAGCAGCCAAGGACAAGTCAACGTCCTGACTTTC.